This TCR beta chain originates from a study of blood T cell repertoires in COVID-19. Study-wide context: T cells, B-cell-depleted T cells, or PBMCs supplied cDNA or gDNA.

TCRdb's table, derived via immunoSEQ multiplex PCR, lists solely in-frame clones and lacks some. Among 110,000 or so clones listed, more than 80% were seen once. Patients from Seattle were sampled longitudinally, starting during active infection. J lost 8 bases, V lost 5 bases, and 7 bases had no gene match. The CDR3 covers 13 residues. The receptor's source is a woman aged 60 to 75 with COVID-19, enrolled during active disease. The material sequenced was peripheral blood. This chain joins TRBV12-3 or TRBV12-4 and TRBJ1-2, with 8 nucleotides matching TRBD1. The CDR3 region is CASSMGQDAGYTF. The CDR3 DNA reads TGTGCCAGCAGTATGGGACAGGACGCGGGCTACACCTTC.